The subject of this entry is one T cell receptor beta chain. The sample originates from a study of blood T cell repertoires in COVID-19. Study as a whole: Both acute and convalescent COVID-19 samples were obtained from the United States, Italy and Spain. From T cells, B-cell-depleted T cells, or PBMCs came the material, which was cDNA or gDNA.

Seattle enrolled patients during active infection and tracked them longitudinally. V lost 3 bases to trimming and J lost 1 base; unmatched junction nucleotides: 8. Looked up from germline, CDR1 is LNHNV and CDR2 is YYDKDF (reference sequence). The CDR3 totals 17 residues. The authors' processing: Amplifying reference gene primers gave estimates of nucleated cell counts. Sequencing was performed with immunoSEQ multiplex PCR; in TCRdb, only in-frame clones are kept and a portion is missing. V, J and clone size reflect that table, while D and trimming were determined from the DNA. Of 180,000 or so clones listed, about 81% are singletons.

Input material: peripheral blood. The chain employs TRBV15 and TRBJ2-4; 8 nucleotides match TRBD1. The sequence was obtained from a woman over 75 with COVID-19, enrolled during active disease. In nucleotides, the CDR3 is TGTGCCACCAGCAGCCAACAGGGGGGACGGGCCAAAAACATTCAGTACTTC. This gives the protein CATSSQQGGRAKNIQYF. Based on the CDR3 plus reference TRBV15 and TRBJ2-4, the full variable domain is DAMVIQNPRYQVTQFGKPVTLSCSQTLNHNVMYWYQQKSSQAPKLLFHYYDKDFNNEADTPDNFQSRRPNTSFCFLDIRSPGLGDTAMYLCATSSQQGGRAKNIQYFGAGTRLSVL.